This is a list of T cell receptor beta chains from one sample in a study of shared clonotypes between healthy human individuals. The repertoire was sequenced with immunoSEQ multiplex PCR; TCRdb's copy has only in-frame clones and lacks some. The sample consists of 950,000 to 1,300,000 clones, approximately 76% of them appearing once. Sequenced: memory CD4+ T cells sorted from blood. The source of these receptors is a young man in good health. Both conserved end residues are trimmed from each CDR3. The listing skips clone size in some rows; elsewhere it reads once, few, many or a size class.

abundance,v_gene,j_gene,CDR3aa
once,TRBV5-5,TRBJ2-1,ASSSTGLIHNEQF
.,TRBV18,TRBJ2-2,ASSGKQGYANTGELF
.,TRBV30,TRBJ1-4,AWSGGIDNEKLF
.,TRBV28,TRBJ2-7,ASITNAMGYEQY
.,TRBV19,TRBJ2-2,ASSMEPGGGPHTGELF
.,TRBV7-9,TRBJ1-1,ASILYGPNTEAF
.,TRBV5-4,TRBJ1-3,ASSARQAGSSGNTIY
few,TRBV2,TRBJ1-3,ASMEVNSGNTIY
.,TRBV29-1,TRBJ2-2,SVRLGGNTGELF
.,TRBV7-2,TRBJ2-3,ASSRTQSTDTQY
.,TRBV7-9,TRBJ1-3,ASSLGGQRGGNTIY
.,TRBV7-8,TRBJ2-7,ASSPPGTSGYEQY
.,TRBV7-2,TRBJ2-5,ASSWYRGLRETQY
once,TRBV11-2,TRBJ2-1,ASSPDRGSRNEQF
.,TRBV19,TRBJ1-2,ASSTDGSNYGYT
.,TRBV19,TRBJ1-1,ASRHPGGTEAF
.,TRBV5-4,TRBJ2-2,ASSSGQFKLF
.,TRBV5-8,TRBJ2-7,ASSSWGSRGSGGQY
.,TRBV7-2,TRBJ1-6,ASSLSNVRSPLH
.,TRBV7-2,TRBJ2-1,ASSQPLEGDEQF
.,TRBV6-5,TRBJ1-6,ASSTTYSRRPLH
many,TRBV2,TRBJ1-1,ASSAGGMNTEAF
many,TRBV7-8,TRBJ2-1,ASSLRASGSNEQF
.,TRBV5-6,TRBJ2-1,ASKRGLAEYNEQF
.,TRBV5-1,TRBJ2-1,ASSPGTSGYNEQF
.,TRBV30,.,AWSTSGGFYEQY
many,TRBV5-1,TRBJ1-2,ASSLEGSWGGYT
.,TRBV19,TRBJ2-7,ASSLAVSYEQY